The next 11 T cell receptor beta chains were all read from a single sample in a study of CD8+ T cells in alopecia areata. The authors extracted RNA and reverse transcribed it into cDNA as the sequencing template. TCRdb's copy holds only in-frame clones and misses some; the assay was immunoSEQ multiplex PCR. The repertoire holds roughly 170,000 clones, with roughly 61% as singletons. Documented treatment: oral pan-JAK inhibitor, 5-10 mg twice daily. Sequences were derived from CD8+ T cells sorted from blood, sampled at week 24, from a patient treated with tofacitinib. The receptors originated from a human donor with alopecia areata.

The chain has TRBV7-9 and TRBJ1-1; D is possibly TRBD1 (5 bases). The V gene lost 5 bases and the J gene lost 10 bases, with 17 bases spanning the gap. CDR1 SEHNR and CDR2 FQNEAQ come from the germline V gene (reference sequence). This CDR3 region has 13 residues. In DNA form, the CDR3 reads TGTGCCAGCAGCGGCGACAGTAGAATTCGAGCTTTCTTT. Translation gives CASSGDSRIRAFF.

Only one count was recorded for this clone. As DNA, the CDR3 is TGCGCCAGCAGCTTGCCAACTAGCGGGGGAAGCTCCTACGAGCAGTACTTC. It codes for CASSLPTSGGSSYEQYF. The chain couples TRBV5-1 to TRBJ2-7; TRBD2 matches 11 bases. The CDR3 is 17 amino acids. Germline V gene data show CDR1 as SGHRS and CDR2 as YFSETQ. Trimming at V came to 1 base and at J to 0 bases, leaving 6 bases not matched to a gene.

This clone was observed a handful of times. V gene TRBV9 combines with J gene TRBJ1-3; D is unresolved. The CDR3 consists of 15 residues. V dropped 3 bases and J dropped 0 bases, with 10 bases sitting between them. CDR1 and CDR2 from the germline V gene are SGDLS and YYNGEE. This CDR3 is CASSARGGSGNTIYF. In DNA form, the CDR3 reads TGTGCCAGCAGCGCTCGAGGAGGCTCTGGAAACACCATATATTTT.

The rearrangement links TRBV30 to TRBJ2-7; 8 bases agree with TRBD1. The CDR3 totals 14 residues. The ends lost 2 bases at V and 4 bases at J; junction bases unmatched: 7. The germline V gene encodes CDR1 GTSNPN and CDR2 SVGIG (reference sequence). Written as DNA, the CDR3 is TGTGCCTGGAGTAAACCGGGACAGGAATACGAGCAGTACTTC. Its translation is CAWSKPGQEYEQYF. The full variable domain, rest sourced from reference TRBV30 and TRBJ2-7, is SQTIHQWPATLVQPVGSPLSLECTVEGTSNPNLYWYRQAAGRGLQLLFYSVGIGQISSEVPQNLSASRPQDRQFILSSKKLLLSDSGFYLCAWSKPGQEYEQYFGPGTRLTVT.

V and J are TRBV27 and TRBJ2-7; D not resolved. Germline values: CDR1 MNHEY, CDR2 SMNVEV (reference sequence). V lost 2 bases and J lost 1, with 9 bases in between. The CDR3 is made up of 14 amino acids. DNA of the CDR3: TGTGCCAGCAGTTTAAGCCTTGGTTCCTACGAGCAGTACTTC. Amino acid sequence: CASSLSLGSYEQYF.

V usage is TRBV19 and J usage is TRBJ1-6; D call uncertain. V dropped 1 base and J dropped 6 bases, with 7 bases sitting between them. The germline V gene has CDR1 LNHDA and CDR2 SQIVND (reference sequence). The CDR3 sequence is 14 residues long. The CDR3 region has the DNA TGTGCCAGTAGTATAGGGATTTTTAATTCACCCCTCCACTTT. It yields the protein CASSIGIFNSPLHF.

The gene calls are TRBV7-9 and TRBJ2-7, with 10 nucleotides matching TRBD1. J was trimmed by 3 bases and V by 2 bases; bases with no gene match: 4. The V gene's germline CDR1 is SEHNR and CDR2 FQNEAQ (reference sequence). The CDR3 totals 15 residues. The CDR3 DNA reads as TGTGCCAGCAGCTTACCGGGACAGGGGTTCTACGAGCAGTACTTC. Its protein product is CASSLPGQGFYEQYF.

The chain uses TRBV5-1 and TRBJ1-2; 7 bases are shared with TRBD1. J gave up 7 bases and V 3 bases, and 6 bases lay outside the gene matches. The CDR3 has 13 residues. Germline CDR1 and CDR2: SGHRS and YFSETQ. The CDR3 region is CASSSDREVGYTF. CDR3 sequence (DNA): TGCGCCAGCAGCTCCGACAGGGAAGTTGGCTACACCTTC.

The V gene is TRBV28, the J gene TRBJ1-1; the D is unclear. CDR1 and CDR2 (germline): MDHEN, SYDVKM. This CDR3 has 12 amino acids. Trimming took 6 bases from V and 0 from J, leaving 5 bases between them. The DNA for the CDR3 is TGTGCCAGCAGCCATGTGAACACTGAAGCTTTCTTT. Translated, it gives CASSHVNTEAFF.

This clone showed up just a few times. This chain links TRBV12-5 with TRBJ1-1; D gene unclear. The CDR3 runs to 16 residues. Looked up from germline, CDR1 is LGHNT and CDR2 is FRNRAP. Trimming took off 1 base at V and 0 bases at J, with 12 bases between the two ends. CDR3 DNA sequence: TGTGCTAGTGGTTTGGGTGGGAGTTACATGAACACTGAAGCTTTCTTT. This sequence encodes CASGLGGSYMNTEAFF. Variable domain in full (rest from reference TRBV12-5 and TRBJ1-1): DARVTQTPRHKVTEMGQEVTMRCQPILGHNTVFWYRQTMMQGLELLAYFRNRAPLDDSGMPKDRFSAEMPDATLATLKIQPSEPRDSAVYFCASGLGGSYMNTEAFFGQGTRLTVV.

The chain carries TRBV27 and TRBJ2-7, with 10 bases fitting TRBD1. Per the germline V gene, CDR1 is MNHEY and CDR2 is SMNVEV (reference sequence). Unmatched junction bases numbered 7, after V lost 2 bases and J lost 9 bases. CDR3 length equals 14 residues. As DNA, the CDR3 is TGTGCCAGCAGTTTAACCGGGACAGGGGACCGGCAGTACTTC. It specifies CASSLTGTGDRQYF.